The rows below give T cell receptor beta chains drawn from one sample of a study of regulatory T cells in long-lasting Graves disease. Via MiXCR, TCRdb re-called the multiplex PCR reads, giving one row per CDR3 protein. The repertoire holds 400,000 to 600,000 distinct CDR3 sequences, with 20% to 25% as singletons. Sequencing was performed on peripheral blood mononuclear cells (PBMCs), taken when the disease was refractory, from a patient treated with antithyroid drugs. These receptors all come from a female donor with Graves disease. The CDR3 runs from the conserved cysteine through the conserved F or W. The D gene is left open where the match is weak. Part of the rows lack a size; the others show once, few, many or a class for expanded clones.

clone size: few
V gene: TRBV28
D gene: TRBD1
J gene: TRBJ2-2
CDR3 protein: CASSGQGRTGELFF
CDR3 DNA: TGTGCCAGCAGCGGACAGGGTCGGACCGGGGAGCTGTTTTTT

clone size: NA
V gene: TRBV6-5
D gene: TRBD1
J gene: TRBJ2-7
CDR3 protein: CASSYDRTGSAYEQYF
CDR3 DNA: TGTGCCAGCAGTTACGACCGGACAGGGTCTGCCTACGAGCAGTACTTC

clone size: many
V gene: TRBV24-1
D gene: NA
J gene: TRBJ2-5
CDR3 protein: CATSEGEWETQYF
CDR3 DNA: TGTGCCACCAGTGAAGGGGAATGGGAGACCCAGTACTTC

clone size: NA
V gene: TRBV13
D gene: NA
J gene: TRBJ1-2
CDR3 protein: CASSLGRVGNNYGYTF
CDR3 DNA: TGTGCCAGCAGCTTAGGTCGTGTAGGGAACAACTATGGCTACACCTTC

clone size: NA
V gene: TRBV10-3
D gene: TRBD1
J gene: TRBJ1-1
CDR3 protein: CAISGQGAFNAEAFF
CDR3 DNA: TGTGCCATCAGTGGCCAGGGGGCCTTTAACGCTGAAGCTTTCTTT

clone size: many
V gene: TRBV28
D gene: NA
J gene: TRBJ1-3
CDR3 protein: CASTLGGRGNTIYF
CDR3 DNA: TGTGCCAGCACCTTGGGGGGGCGCGGAAACACCATATATTTT

clone size: many
V gene: TRBV12-3/TRBV12-4
D gene: TRBD1
J gene: TRBJ1-2
CDR3 protein: CASSFQTGRDGYTF
CDR3 DNA: TGTGCCAGCAGTTTCCAGACAGGGCGGGATGGCTACACCTTC

clone size: few
V gene: TRBV5-1
D gene: NA
J gene: TRBJ1-1
CDR3 protein: CASSPGGAGTKAFF
CDR3 DNA: TGCGCCAGCAGCCCCGGGGGAGCGGGCACTAAAGCTTTCTTT

clone size: NA
V gene: TRBV19
D gene: NA
J gene: TRBJ2-2
CDR3 protein: CARPKTGSDTGELFF
CDR3 DNA: TGTGCCAGACCGAAAACAGGGTCGGACACCGGGGAGCTGTTTTTT

clone size: once
V gene: TRBV13
D gene: TRBD2
J gene: TRBJ2-7
CDR3 protein: CASSSSGGIPYEQYF
CDR3 DNA: TGTGCCAGCAGCTCTAGCGGGGGGATTCCCTACGAGCAGTACTTC

clone size: many
V gene: TRBV6-1
D gene: TRBD1
J gene: TRBJ2-2
CDR3 protein: CASIPRTGDTGELFF
CDR3 DNA: TGTGCCAGCATCCCCCGGACAGGCGACACCGGGGAGCTGTTTTTT

clone size: few
V gene: TRBV4-3
D gene: NA
J gene: TRBJ1-2
CDR3 protein: CASSQNHVTGLNANYGYTF
CDR3 DNA: TGCGCCAGCAGCCAAAATCACGTGACAGGCCTGAACGCGAACTATGGCTACACCTTC

clone size: few
V gene: TRBV24-1
D gene: NA
J gene: TRBJ2-2
CDR3 protein: CATRGWSGGELFF
CDR3 DNA: TGTGCCACCAGGGGCTGGTCGGGCGGGGAGCTGTTTTTT

clone size: NA
V gene: TRBV10-3
D gene: TRBD1
J gene: TRBJ1-1
CDR3 protein: CAISEYDRGRMNTEAFF
CDR3 DNA: TGTGCCATCAGTGAATACGACAGGGGAAGGATGAACACTGAAGCTTTCTTT

clone size: few
V gene: TRBV6-1
D gene: NA
J gene: TRBJ2-6
CDR3 protein: CASSGRGSGANVLTF
CDR3 DNA: TGTGCCAGCAGTGGACGGGGCTCTGGGGCCAACGTCCTGACTTTC

clone size: many
V gene: TRBV27
D gene: NA
J gene: TRBJ2-7
CDR3 protein: CASSLAGPYEQYF
CDR3 DNA: TGTGCCAGCAGTTTAGCCGGACCCTACGAGCAGTACTTC

clone size: few
V gene: TRBV6-1
D gene: TRBD1
J gene: TRBJ1-5
CDR3 protein: CASKGAREGQPQHF
CDR3 DNA: TGTGCCAGCAAGGGGGCTAGAGAAGGTCAGCCCCAGCATTTT

clone size: NA
V gene: TRBV9
D gene: TRBD1
J gene: TRBJ2-5
CDR3 protein: CASSVGDSKETQYF
CDR3 DNA: TGTGCCAGCAGCGTAGGGGACAGCAAAGAGACCCAGTACTTC

clone size: few
V gene: TRBV27
D gene: TRBD1
J gene: TRBJ1-1
CDR3 protein: CASSLSTGEAAEAFF
CDR3 DNA: TGTGCCAGCAGTTTATCGACAGGGGAGGCGGCTGAAGCTTTCTTT

clone size: few
V gene: TRBV6-1
D gene: NA
J gene: TRBJ1-5
CDR3 protein: CASGPQGEHQPQHF
CDR3 DNA: TGTGCCAGCGGACCTCAGGGAGAACATCAGCCCCAGCATTTT

clone size: medium-sized
V gene: TRBV27
D gene: TRBD2
J gene: TRBJ2-7
CDR3 protein: CASSYSPGLGVWEQYF
CDR3 DNA: TGTGCCAGCAGCTACTCTCCGGGACTAGGGGTCTGGGAGCAGTACTTC

clone size: few
V gene: TRBV28
D gene: NA
J gene: TRBJ2-7
CDR3 protein: CASSLAGQRGEQYF
CDR3 DNA: TGTGCCAGCAGTTTGGCGGGACAGAGAGGGGAGCAGTACTTC

clone size: NA
V gene: TRBV3-1
D gene: TRBD1
J gene: TRBJ1-2
CDR3 protein: CASSHRTGDYGYTF
CDR3 DNA: TGTGCCAGCAGCCATCGGACAGGGGACTATGGCTACACCTTC

clone size: NA
V gene: TRBV6-5
D gene: NA
J gene: TRBJ1-3
CDR3 protein: CASSYSQGSGNTIYF
CDR3 DNA: TGTGCCAGCAGTTACTCTCAAGGCTCTGGAAACACCATATATTTT

clone size: once
V gene: TRBV4-3
D gene: NA
J gene: TRBJ1-1
CDR3 protein: CASSQDLPGGTEAFF
CDR3 DNA: TGCGCCAGCAGCCAAGATCTGCCAGGAGGGACTGAAGCTTTCTTT

clone size: NA
V gene: TRBV29-1
D gene: NA
J gene: TRBJ1-1
CDR3 protein: CSVEGWGLNTEAFF
CDR3 DNA: TGCAGCGTTGAGGGTTGGGGCCTGAACACTGAAGCTTTCTTT

clone size: few
V gene: TRBV11-3
D gene: NA
J gene: TRBJ1-1
CDR3 protein: CASSPMAGSTEAFF
CDR3 DNA: TGTGCCAGCAGCCCGATGGCCGGGAGCACTGAAGCTTTCTTT